The T cell receptor (beta chain) described here comes from a study of blood T cell repertoires in COVID-19. Germline V CDR1 and CDR2: SGDLS, YYNGEE. CDR3 length: 18 residues. The trim removed 3 bases at V and 2 bases at J, leaving 12 bases unmatched. The table came from immunoSEQ multiplex PCR; TCRdb's copy has only in-frame clones and leaves some out. The sample lists 130,000 or so clones; around 90% were seen once. V usage is TRBV9 and J usage is TRBJ2-1; 9 bases line up with TRBD2. The sample taken for sequencing was peripheral blood. This TCR came from a man aged 55 to 70 with active or convalescent COVID-19. CDR3 sequence: CASSDLAGKGSAYNEQFF. DNA for the CDR3: TGTGCCAGCAGCGACCTAGCGGGAAAGGGGAGCGCCTACAATGAGCAGTTCTTC.